This T cell receptor beta chain originates from a study of molecular identifiers for immune sequencing clone quantification. V was clipped by 3 bases and J by 7 bases, with 7 bases between them. In germline, CDR1 is MNHEY, CDR2 SMNVEV (reference sequence). The CDR3 sequence is 12 residues long. From the PCR reads, TCRdb called clonotypes with MiXCR, one entry per CDR3 protein. The repertoire has under 600,000 distinct CDR3 sequences, 20% to 25% of them found once; the top ten carry about 0.8%. V and J are TRBV27 and TRBJ1-5; D is ambiguous. The sample taken for sequencing was naive CD8+ T cells from blood, with Jurkat cell RNA spiked in. Subset specified: FACS-sorted CD8+CD4-CCR7+CD45RA+ naive T cells. The receptor was isolated from a human donor in good health. Some libraries in this study had Jurkat cell RNA spiked in. The DNA for the CDR3 is TGTGCCAGCAGTTTTACGGACCAGCCCCAGCATTTT. Translated: CASSFTDQPQHF.